One sample yielded the 29 T cell receptor beta chains listed below, sequenced in a study of cytomegalovirus exposure and HLA in healthy donors. PCR employed 60 Vbeta and 13 Jbeta primers. Profiling relied on immunoSEQ multiplex PCR, and the TCRdb table lists in-frame clones only, not all of them. The sample has about 140,000 clones; about four fifths are singletons. Sequencing input: PBMCs. Receptors originate from a man between 18 and 35 years old in good health and CMV-seropositive.

The V call is TRBV5-4, the J call TRBJ2-1; 8 bases line up with TRBD1. Germline values: CDR1 SGHNT, CDR2 YYREEE (reference sequence). The CDR3 has 13 amino acids. V shed 2 bases, J shed 6 bases, and the junction held 1 base outside the gene matches. This chain's CDR3 is CASSFQGANEQFF. DNA of the CDR3: TGTGCCAGCAGCTTTCAGGGGGCCAATGAGCAGTTCTTC.

The V and J genes are TRBV6-6 and TRBJ2-2; possibly TRBD2 for D (6 bases). Germline lookup yields CDR1 MNHNY and CDR2 SVGAGI (reference sequence). CDR3 size: 14 residues. V was trimmed by 8 bases and J by 5 bases, leaving 15 bases between them. The chain's CDR3 is CASWWDRGTGELFF. The DNA of the CDR3 is TGTGCCAGCTGGTGGGACCGGGGGACCGGGGAGCTGTTTTTT.

This clone appeared a few times. The chain uses TRBV4-2 and TRBJ2-3; perhaps TRBD2 as D (6 bases). The germline gives CDR1 LGHNA, CDR2 YNFKEQ. The CDR3 contains 14 residues. The V end lost 1 base, the J end lost 4 bases, and 9 bases lay between the germline ends. CDR3 sequence reads: CASSQAGEADTQYF. CDR3 in DNA: TGTGCCAGCAGCCAAGCGGGAGAGGCAGATACGCAGTATTTT.

The chain couples TRBV28 to TRBJ2-7; perhaps TRBD2 as D (6 bases). The V end was cut by 3 bases, the J end by 5 bases, with 17 bases between. The length of the CDR3 is 15 residues. Germline CDR1 reads MDHEN; CDR2 reads SYDVKM. CDR3 sequence reads: CASSLAPRLGDEQYF. The CDR3, as DNA: TGTGCCAGCAGTTTGGCTCCTAGACTAGGCGACGAGCAGTACTTC.

V usage is TRBV6-1 and J usage is TRBJ1-2; the D is unclear. In germline, CDR1 is MNHNS, CDR2 SASEGT. There are 11 residues in the CDR3. Trimming stripped 5 bases from V and 6 bases from J, with 7 bases between. The CDR3 region is CASSIVNGYTF. CDR3 in DNA: TGTGCCAGCAGTATAGTAAATGGCTACACCTTC.

CDR3 in amino acids: CASSERTSGNYEQYF. The CDR3 bases are TGCGCCAGCAGTGAACGGACTAGCGGGAACTACGAGCAGTACTTC. The V call is TRBV10-2, the J call TRBJ2-7, with TRBD2 matching 12 bases. V gave up 3 bases and J gave up 3 bases; unmatched junction bases: 3. The CDR3 sequence is 15 residues long. The germline gives CDR1 WSHSY, CDR2 SAAADI.

This rearrangement joins TRBV19 to TRBJ1-1, with no clear D. The CDR3 spans 14 residues. CDR1 and CDR2 from the germline V gene are LNHDA and SQIVND (reference sequence). V was pared by 0 bases and J by 10 bases, with 15 bases between. CDR3 residues: CASSIEGRPEGAFF. DNA for the CDR3: TGTGCCAGTAGTATAGAGGGCAGGCCGGAGGGAGCTTTCTTT.

The chain combines TRBV6-5 with TRBJ2-1, with 10 nucleotides matching TRBD1. After removal of 6 bases from V and 7 bases from J, the junction contained 3 bases not matched to a gene. This CDR3 has 13 amino acids. The germline V gene encodes CDR1 MNHEY and CDR2 SVGAGI. CDR3 nucleotides: TGTGCCAGCAGCTGGACAGGGGGGAATGAGCAGTTCTTC. It yields the protein CASSWTGGNEQFF.

This rearrangement joins TRBV28 to TRBJ1-2; no reliable D call. This CDR3 spans 12 amino acids. Germline CDR1 MDHEN, CDR2 SYDVKM. V dropped 6 bases and J dropped 8 bases, with 13 bases sitting between them. The CDR3 reads CASRSLLLGYTF. The CDR3 DNA is TGTGCCAGCAGGAGCCTCTTACTGGGCTACACCTTC.

The chain employs TRBV7-2 and TRBJ1-1, with TRBD1 matching 7 bases. Looked up from germline, CDR1 is SGHTA and CDR2 is FQGNSA. The trim removed 5 bases at V and 10 bases at J, leaving 10 bases unmatched. CDR3 length equals 13 residues. CDR3 in DNA: TGTGCCAGCAGCGTGACAGGGATAGTGGTAGCTTTCTTT. Encoded protein: CASSVTGIVVAFF.

V and J are TRBV12-5 and TRBJ1-1, with TRBD1 as a possible D gene (6 bases). The CDR3 is made up of 13 amino acids. CDR1 LGHNT and CDR2 FRNRAP come from the germline V gene. V lost 4 bases and J lost 2, with 8 bases in between. In nucleotides, the CDR3 is TGTGCTAGTGGTTCAGGGGTTAACACTGAAGCTTTCTTT. The encoded protein is CASGSGVNTEAFF.

The rearrangement joins TRBV4-1 to TRBJ1-5, with unresolved D. This CDR3 has 16 amino acids. Trimming removed 0 bases at V and 9 bases at J, with 18 bases between. CDR1 is MGHRA and CDR2 is YSYEKL in the germline V gene. CDR3 region: CASSQELTIRMGPQHF. The CDR3 DNA follows: TGCGCCAGCAGCCAAGAACTGACAATCAGAATGGGGCCCCAGCATTTT.

The J gene is TRBJ2-1, the V gene TRBV6-9, with D unclear. CDR3 length equals 12 residues. Trimming pared 9 bases from V and 5 bases from J, leaving 11 bases between. In germline, CDR1 is MNHGY, CDR2 SVAAGI. CDR3 sequence reads: CARERVDNEQFF. DNA for the CDR3: TGTGCCAGAGAAAGAGTTGACAATGAGCAGTTCTTC.

The chain is built from TRBV5-1 and TRBJ2-1; 10 nucleotides line up with TRBD2. J gave up 7 bases and V 1 base, and 2 bases lay outside the gene matches. CDR1 and CDR2 from the germline V gene are SGHRS and YFSETQ. The CDR3 has 14 residues. The CDR3 region is CASSLTSGKNEQFF. As DNA, the CDR3 is TGCGCCAGCAGCTTGACTAGCGGGAAGAATGAGCAGTTCTTC. The variable domain in full, completed from reference TRBV5-1 and TRBJ2-1, reads KAGVTQTPRYLIKTRGQQVTLSCSPISGHRSVSWYQQTPGQGLQFLFEYFSETQRNKGNFPGRFSGRQFSNSRSEMNVSTLELGDSALYLCASSLTSGKNEQFFGPGTRLTVL.

The CDR3 here is CASSKDGTPGNTIYF. The CDR3 coding sequence is TGCGCCAGCAGCAAAGACGGGACACCTGGAAACACCATATATTTT. This chain uses TRBV5-1 with TRBJ1-3; weak D call: TRBD1 (6 bases). V was clipped by 4 bases and J by 2 bases, with 13 bases between them. Germline lookup yields CDR1 SGHRS and CDR2 YFSETQ. The CDR3 has 15 residues.

The gene calls are TRBV2 and TRBJ1-3; 8 bases are shared with TRBD1. Losses at the gene ends were 3 bases for V and 7 bases for J; bases not matched to a gene: 8. Germline CDR1 is SNHLY and CDR2 is FYNNEI. The CDR3 loop spans 15 amino acids. CDR3 amino acids: CASSEEGRGPNTIYF. DNA of the CDR3: TGTGCCAGCAGTGAGGAGGGCAGGGGGCCTAACACCATATATTTT.

The chain recombines TRBV5-1 with TRBJ2-7, with D possibly TRBD2 on 5 matching bases. The CDR3 contains 13 residues. V gave up 2 bases and J gave up 1 base, with 7 bases separating them. Per germline, CDR1 SGHRS and CDR2 YFSETQ. The CDR3 is CASSFRDSYEQYF. The CDR3 DNA follows: TGCGCCAGCAGCTTCCGGGATTCCTACGAGCAGTACTTC.

The chain carries TRBV14 and TRBJ1-2; D gene unclear. This CDR3 contains 14 residues. Deletions cut 0 bases from V and 1 base from J, with 6 bases between. Germline CDR1 SGHDN, CDR2 FVKESK. CDR3 bases: TGTGCCAGCAGCCAAGATCTCGGTAACTATGGCTACACCTTC. Translation gives CASSQDLGNYGYTF.

This chain joins TRBV7-3 and TRBJ2-3; D unclear. V lost 4 bases, J lost 3 bases, and 11 bases lay in between. The V gene's germline CDR1 is SGHTA and CDR2 FQGTGA. The CDR3 is 14 amino acids. This chain's CDR3 is CASSSNAVTDTQYF. Here the CDR3 DNA reads TGTGCCAGCAGCTCGAACGCGGTTACAGATACGCAGTATTTT.

This clone was counted a few times. This sequence joins TRBV6-1 and TRBJ2-7, with D perhaps matching TRBD1 (5 bases). The ends were cut back, 0 bases at V and 1 base at J, with 13 bases in the middle. Germline CDR1 and CDR2: MNHNS and SASEGT. The CDR3 loop spans 16 amino acids. CDR3 DNA: TGTGCCAGCAGTGAAGCGACAGCGACCGAATCCTACGAGCAGTACTTC. This encodes CASSEATATESYEQYF.

The chain recombines TRBV6-5 with TRBJ2-6; 8 bases align to TRBD1. Trimming removed 6 bases from V and 2 bases from J; junction bases left unmatched: 3. The CDR3 consists of 15 residues. Looked up from germline, CDR1 is MNHEY and CDR2 is SVGAGI. In nucleotides, the CDR3 is TGTGCCAGCAGCCCAGGGGGCGCTGGGGCCAACGTCCTGACTTTC. Residues: CASSPGGAGANVLTF.

This clone appeared once. V is TRBV15 and J is TRBJ1-2, with TRBD1 as a possible D gene (5 bases). The CDR3 totals 16 residues. Trimming took off 0 bases at V and 8 bases at J, with 19 bases between the two ends. In germline, CDR1 is LNHNV, CDR2 YYDKDF (reference sequence). The CDR3 region has the DNA TGTGCCACCAGCAGAGACATCGACCGACAGTGGGAAGGCTACACCTTC. This gives the protein CATSRDIDRQWEGYTF.

The CDR3 DNA reads as TGTGCCAGTACGAGGGCTAGCGGACCCAGGGAGACCCAGTACTTC. This codes for CASTRASGPRETQYF. The chain carries TRBV7-9 and TRBJ2-5; TRBD2 agrees at 7 bases. This CDR3 contains 15 residues. The J segment lost 5 bases and the V segment lost 9 bases, leaving 15 bases of the junction unmatched. Per the germline V gene, CDR1 is SEHNR and CDR2 is FQNEAQ (reference sequence).

The J gene is TRBJ2-4, the V gene TRBV6-4; 8 positions match TRBD2. Per germline, CDR1 MRHNA and CDR2 SNTAGT. This CDR3 contains 16 residues. V shed 2 bases and J 4 bases; nucleotides not matched to a gene: 7. The CDR3: CASSDTSGGRKNIQYF. CDR3 DNA sequence: TGTGCCAGCAGTGACACTAGCGGAGGGAGAAAAAACATTCAGTACTTC.

The chain couples TRBV6-6 to TRBJ2-7; D is ambiguous. The V gene lost 2 bases and the J gene lost 7 bases, with 6 bases spanning the gap. The CDR3 has 11 amino acids. Germline V lookup: CDR1 MNHNY, CDR2 SVGAGI (reference sequence). CDR3 sequence: CASSYAREQYF. In DNA, the CDR3 is TGTGCCAGCAGTTACGCGAGGGAGCAGTACTTC.

The chain is built from TRBV7-2 and TRBJ1-5; 8 nucleotides agree with TRBD1. This CDR3 has 15 residues. V shed 2 bases and J 1 base; nucleotides not matched to a gene: 1. Germline V gene lookup returns CDR1 SGHTA and CDR2 FQGNSA. The CDR3 loop is CASSLRTGSNQPQHF. The CDR3 nucleotides read TGTGCCAGCAGCTTACGGACAGGGAGCAATCAGCCCCAGCATTTT. The full variable domain, in which reference TRBV7-2 and TRBJ1-5 provide the parts outside the CDR3, is GAGVSQSPSNKVTEKGKDVELRCDPISGHTALYWYRQSLGQGLEFLIYFQGNSAPDKSGLPSDRFSAERTGGSVSTLTIQRTQQEDSAVYLCASSLRTGSNQPQHFGDGTRLSIL.

The rearrangement uses TRBV7-9 and TRBJ1-1; D is perhaps TRBD1 (6 bases). V was trimmed by 3 bases and J by 0 bases, leaving 8 bases between them. In germline, CDR1 is SEHNR, CDR2 FQNEAQ (reference sequence). The CDR3 spans 14 residues. The CDR3 DNA sequence: TGTGCCAGCAGCTTGGGACATCTGAACACTGAAGCTTTCTTT. Translated, it gives CASSLGHLNTEAFF.

This chain connects TRBV9 to TRBJ2-5; 12 bases match TRBD1. Germline loops: CDR1 SGDLS, CDR2 YYNGEE. The ends lost 6 bases at V and 5 bases at J; junction bases unmatched: 11. The CDR3 sequence is 16 residues long. In DNA, the CDR3 is TGTGCCAGCACCTTAGGGACAGGGGGCTTCGGGGAGACCCAGTACTTC. It codes for CASTLGTGGFGETQYF.

V gene TRBV5-4 combines with J gene TRBJ2-3; possibly TRBD1 for D (6 bases). CDR3 size: 15 residues. V was clipped by 5 bases and J by 4 bases, with 17 bases between them. CDR1 and CDR2 from the germline V gene are SGHNT and YYREEE (reference sequence). In DNA form, the CDR3 reads TGTGCCAGCAGTCCCACCAGGGGACCCGCAGATACGCAGTATTTT. Amino acids: CASSPTRGPADTQYF.